This T cell receptor beta chain was obtained from a study of CD8 T cells in Susac syndrome. Looking at the study overall: The Susac syndrome patients that were sequenced included about six with active disease and under 10 in remission. Patients with Susac syndrome were therapy-naive, treated with corticosteroids, or treated with intravenous immunoglobulin alone when blood was collected.

On this clonotype itself: The antigen is undetermined.

With random hexamers, reverse transcription was performed on about 0.5 to 1 ug of RNA. Multiplex PCR with immunoSEQ amplified the TCR beta CDR3 across 54 Vbeta and 13 Jbeta. TCRdb used MiXCR to reprocess the immunoSEQ multiplex PCR reads, holding one entry per CDR3 protein. The profile shows approximately 100,000 distinct CDR3 sequences, approximately 94% of them singletons. CDR1 is SGHVS, CDR2 FNYEAQ, per germline. V was cut by 5 bases and J by 2 bases, with 18 bases left in between. This CDR3 comprises 16 residues. Study-wide findings and caveats: Susac-specific public clones were found in total CD8+ and CD8+ TEMRA repertoires, numbering around 16 and five, respectively.

The sample comprised CD8+ T cells from PBMCs. This TCR came from a human donor with Susac syndrome. This chain connects TRBV7-6 to TRBJ2-5; D remains ambiguous. In DNA form, the CDR3 reads TGTGCCAGCAGCCCCTCGTTAGGAGCAACTCAAGAGACCCAGTACTTC. The encoded protein is CASSPSLGATQETQYF.